These 12 T cell receptor beta chains originate from one sample sequenced in a study of T cell clonotyping in hematopoietic cell transplantation. Noted time point: recipient sample about 28 days before transplant, after cytoreduction. The repertoire was sequenced with immunoSEQ multiplex PCR; TCRdb's copy has only in-frame clones and lacks some. The sample includes approximately 26,000 clones, about 79% of them seen just once. The specimen was peripheral blood mononuclear cells, collected before stem cell transplant. These receptor sequences come from a woman aged 55-70 years with acute myeloid leukemia. Some clones in this sample may be carry-over from other donors' samples.

This clone was seen once. This chain joins TRBV5-4 and TRBJ1-6; 11 nucleotides agree with TRBD1. V gave up 4 bases and J gave up 7 bases; unmatched junction bases: 7. CDR1 and CDR2 from the germline V gene are SGHNT and YYREEE (reference sequence). The CDR3 is 16 residues long. The CDR3 loop reads CASSLRTGGYNSPLHF. The CDR3 DNA is TGTGCCAGCAGCCTTAGGACAGGGGGCTACAATTCACCCCTCCACTTT.

This chain joins TRBV19 and TRBJ1-1; no clear D gene. The CDR3 runs 13 residues. The germline gives CDR1 LNHDA, CDR2 SQIVND (reference sequence). V was trimmed by 1 base and J by 1 base, leaving 4 bases between them. In DNA, the CDR3 is TGTGCCAGTAGTATAGGGACGAACACTGAAGCTTTCTTT. Its translation: CASSIGTNTEAFF.

The rearrangement links TRBV14 to TRBJ2-1; TRBD2 matches 7 bases. Losses at the gene ends were 3 bases for V and 1 base for J; bases not matched to a gene: 3. Per the germline V gene, CDR1 is SGHDN and CDR2 is FVKESK. CDR3 length: 15 amino acids. The CDR3 is CASSQGRGSYNEQFF. The CDR3 region has the DNA TGTGCCAGCAGCCAGGGGCGGGGGTCCTACAATGAGCAGTTCTTC.

The chain combines TRBV5-1 with TRBJ2-5; the D gene could be TRBD1 or TRBD2 (5 bases each). The CDR3 runs 12 residues. Deletions cut 5 bases from V and 5 bases from J, with 10 bases between. Germline CDR1 reads SGHRS; CDR2 reads YFSETQ. The chain's CDR3 is CASSTGGETQYF. The CDR3 region has the DNA TGCGCCAGCAGTACTGGGGGTGAGACCCAGTACTTC.

This chain joins TRBV5-1 and TRBJ1-1; D is possibly TRBD1 (5 bases). This CDR3 is 12 amino acids long. The V and J ends lost 2 bases and 7 bases respectively, with 9 bases between them. Germline assignment: CDR1 SGHRS and CDR2 YFSETQ. The CDR3 here is CASSFSGYEAFF. DNA for the CDR3: TGCGCCAGCAGCTTCTCAGGGTATGAAGCTTTCTTT.

The chain couples TRBV4-1 to TRBJ1-2; 8 nucleotides line up with TRBD1. The ends lost 2 bases at V and 1 base at J; junction bases unmatched: 6. The CDR3 is 16 residues long. Germline-derived CDR1 and CDR2 are MGHRA and YSYEKL. The CDR3 nucleotides read TGCGCCAGCAGCCAACCTAGACAGGGGCTTAACTATGGCTACACCTTC. Amino acid sequence: CASSQPRQGLNYGYTF.

This clone was detected once. This sequence joins TRBV7-3 and TRBJ2-3; 9 bases match TRBD2. Germline V gene lookup returns CDR1 SGHTA and CDR2 FQGTGA. The CDR3 spans 15 residues. J lost 0 bases, V lost 4 bases, and 2 bases had no gene match. The CDR3, as DNA: TGTGCCAGCAGCTACGCGGGGGGGAGCACAGATACGCAGTATTTT. It translates to CASSYAGGSTDTQYF.

V is TRBV29-1 and J is TRBJ1-3; TRBD1 matches at 7 bases. The CDR3 length is 13 residues. The ends lost 4 bases at V and 1 base at J; junction bases unmatched: 1. Germline values: CDR1 SQVTM, CDR2 ANQGSEA. CDR3: CSVGTGSGNTIYF. CDR3 DNA: TGCAGCGTTGGGACAGGTTCTGGAAACACCATATATTTT.

This clone occurred a few times. The chain links TRBV7-2 to TRBJ2-7, with 10 bases lining up with TRBD1. This CDR3 has 13 residues. CDR1 is SGHTA and CDR2 is FQGNSA in the germline V gene. Trimming at V came to 3 bases and at J to 5 bases, leaving 1 base not matched to a gene. CDR3 nucleotide sequence: TGTGCCAGCAGCTTCGGGACAGGGGACGAGCAGTACTTC. It specifies CASSFGTGDEQYF.

This chain links TRBV27 with TRBJ1-4, with 10 bases lining up with TRBD1. CDR1 MNHEY and CDR2 SMNVEV come from the germline V gene (reference sequence). V shed 6 bases, J shed 8 bases, and the junction held 6 bases outside the gene matches. This CDR3 contains 14 residues. CDR3 in amino acids: CASSPGQGWEKLFF. The CDR3 bases are TGTGCCAGCAGCCCGGGACAGGGGTGGGAAAAACTGTTTTTT.

The genes are TRBV5-1 and TRBJ1-2; a weak D match, TRBD1 (5 bases). The CDR3 loop spans 16 amino acids. Germline-derived CDR1 and CDR2 are SGHRS and YFSETQ. Trimming left V 0 bases short and J 8 bases short, with 20 bases between. The CDR3 protein is CASSLGFGAEKAGYTF. The DNA for the CDR3 is TGCGCCAGCAGCTTGGGTTTTGGGGCCGAAAAGGCAGGCTACACCTTC.

This chain links TRBV4-3 with TRBJ2-5, with 9 bases fitting TRBD2. The CDR3 contains 16 residues. The ends lost 1 base at V and 4 bases at J; junction bases unmatched: 7. From germline, CDR1 is LGHNA and CDR2 YSLEER. DNA for the CDR3: TGCGCCAGCAGCCAAGGGGCGGGGGGGCCATCAGAGACCCAGTACTTC. The encoded protein is CASSQGAGGPSETQYF.